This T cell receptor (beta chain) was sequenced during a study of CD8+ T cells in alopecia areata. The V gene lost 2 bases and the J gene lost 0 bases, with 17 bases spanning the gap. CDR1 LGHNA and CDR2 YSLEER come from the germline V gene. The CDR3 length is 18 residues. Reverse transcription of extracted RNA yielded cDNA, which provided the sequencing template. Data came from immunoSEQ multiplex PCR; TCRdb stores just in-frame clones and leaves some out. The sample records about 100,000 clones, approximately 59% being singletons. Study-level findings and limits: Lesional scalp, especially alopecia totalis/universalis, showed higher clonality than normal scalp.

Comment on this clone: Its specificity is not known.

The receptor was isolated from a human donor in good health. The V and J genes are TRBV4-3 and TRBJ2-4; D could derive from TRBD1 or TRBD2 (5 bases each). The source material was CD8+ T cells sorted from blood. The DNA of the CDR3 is TGCGCCAGCAGCCAATGGGCTGGGGGTGAAATAGCCAAAAACATTCAGTACTTC. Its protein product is CASSQWAGGEIAKNIQYF.